The next 9 T cell receptor beta chains were all read from a single sample in a study of post-analysis software for immune sequencing data (dated by TCRdb to 2015 to 2017). The study at large found these results: A handful of TRBV segments, including TRBV5-6, TRBV5-1 and TRBV20-1, were significantly more frequent in patients than controls.

These receptors' targets are unknown. Libraries came from PCR. Sequencing used an Illumina HiSeq 2500. To reduce PCR and sequencing biases, unique molecular identifiers were incorporated into the TCR beta cDNA libraries. The public reads were reanalyzed by TCRdb: fastp trimming at Q25, MiXCR alignment, in-frame beta chains only. Every CDR3 protein is listed once, alongside the most common genes and DNA of its rows. The sample table records about 400,000 distinct CDR3 sequences; 30% to 45% of these occur just once. Of the sample, roughly an eighth is held by the ten largest clones. Sequencing was performed on blood. These receptors were taken from a girl aged 10 to 17 with multiple sclerosis.

The chain links TRBV6-1 to TRBJ1-1; D unclear. Germline loops: CDR1 MNHNS, CDR2 SASEGT. The CDR3 totals 12 residues. Trimming removed 8 bases at V and 4 bases at J, with 11 bases between. CDR3 in DNA: TGTGCCAGCCCTGCAGGTCCCACTGAAGCTTTCTTT. The encoded protein is CASPAGPTEAFF.

This clonotype turned up a few times. The chain employs TRBV20-1 and TRBJ1-1; possibly TRBD1 for D (5 bases). V shed 4 bases and J shed 0 bases, with 12 bases lying between them. The CDR3 length is 14 residues. Germline CDR1 is DFQATT and CDR2 is SNEGSKA (reference sequence). Here the CDR3 DNA reads TGCAGTGCTATTTCGGGACGGATGAACACTGAAGCTTTCTTT. The encoded protein is CSAISGRMNTEAFF.

The V gene is TRBV12-3 or TRBV12-4, the J gene TRBJ2-3, with D unclear. Trimming removed 9 bases at V and 4 bases at J, with 8 bases between. CDR3 length: 11 residues. CDR3 nucleotide sequence: TGTGCCAGAGTGGGCGCAGATACGCAGTATTTT. As protein: CARVGADTQYF.

The chain has TRBV15 and TRBJ1-5, with 10 bases matching TRBD1. The CDR3 consists of 15 residues. CDR1 is LNHNV, CDR2 YYDKDF, per germline (reference sequence). V was pared by 4 bases and J by 6 bases, with 6 bases of the junction left unmatched. CDR3 protein: CATSTDRGPSQPQHF. The CDR3 DNA follows: TGTGCCACCAGCACTGACAGGGGGCCGTCTCAGCCCCAGCATTTT.

The chain joins TRBV2 to TRBJ2-7, with a possible D match to TRBD1 (6 bases). The CDR3 is 13 amino acids. The germline CDR1 and CDR2 sequences are SNHLY and FYNNEI. Trimming left V 6 bases short and J 6 bases short, with 15 bases between. Written as DNA, the CDR3 is TGTGCCAGCAGACGACAGGATTACTGCGAGCAGTACTTC. Translation: CASRRQDYCEQYF.

V is TRBV7-2 and J is TRBJ2-7; 7 nucleotides align to TRBD2. Germline CDR1 and CDR2: SGHTA and FQGNSA. The CDR3 spans 15 residues. Trimming took 7 bases from V and 6 from J; bases not matched to a gene: 15. CDR3 region: CASTPTGLVGIEQYF. CDR3 coding DNA: TGTGCCAGCACCCCCACAGGACTAGTGGGGATCGAGCAGTACTTC.

This clonotype was detected only a few times. The J gene is TRBJ2-7, the V gene TRBV5-1; 8 positions match TRBD1. The CDR3 is 17 residues long. Per the germline V gene, CDR1 is SGHRS and CDR2 is YFSETQ. The ends lost 0 bases at V and 2 bases at J; junction bases unmatched: 10. CDR3 residues: CASSLENPRGPTYEQYF. The DNA of the CDR3 is TGCGCCAGCAGCTTGGAAAACCCCAGGGGGCCGACCTACGAGCAGTACTTC.

The rearrangement uses TRBV5-5 and TRBJ2-1, with TRBD1 as a possible D gene (5 bases). Looked up from germline, CDR1 is SGHKS and CDR2 is YYEKEE (reference sequence). This CDR3 is 14 amino acids long. Trimming removed 4 bases from V and 1 base from J, with 9 bases in between. DNA of the CDR3: TGTGCCAGCAGCATCCAGGGATCCTACAATGAGCAGTTCTTC. Protein sequence: CASSIQGSYNEQFF.

Only a few counts were recorded for this clonotype. V gene TRBV20-1 combines with J gene TRBJ2-5; 13 positions match TRBD2. Trimming took 5 bases from V and 4 from J; bases not matched to a gene: 10. In germline, CDR1 is DFQATT, CDR2 SNEGSKA (reference sequence). The CDR3 spans 16 residues. The CDR3 loop reads CSAQELAGGLVETQYF. CDR3 in DNA: TGCAGTGCTCAAGAACTAGCGGGGGGGCTGGTAGAGACCCAGTACTTC.